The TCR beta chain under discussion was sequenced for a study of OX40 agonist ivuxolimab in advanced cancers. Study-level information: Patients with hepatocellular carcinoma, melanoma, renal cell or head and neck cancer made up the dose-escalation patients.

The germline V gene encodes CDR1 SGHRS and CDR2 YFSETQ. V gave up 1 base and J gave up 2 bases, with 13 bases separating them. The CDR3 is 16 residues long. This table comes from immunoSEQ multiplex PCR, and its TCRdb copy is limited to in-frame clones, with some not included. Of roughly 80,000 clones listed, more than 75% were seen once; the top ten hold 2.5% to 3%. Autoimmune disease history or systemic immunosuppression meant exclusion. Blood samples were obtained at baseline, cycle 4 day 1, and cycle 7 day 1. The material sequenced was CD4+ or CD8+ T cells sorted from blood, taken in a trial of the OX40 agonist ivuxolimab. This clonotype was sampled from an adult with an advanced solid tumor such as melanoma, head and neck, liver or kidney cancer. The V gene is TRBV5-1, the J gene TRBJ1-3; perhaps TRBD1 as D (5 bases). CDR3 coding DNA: TGCGCCAGCAGCTTGTTTGGGGGGAACCCTGGAAACACCATATATTTT. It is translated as CASSLFGGNPGNTIYF.